The source of this TCR beta chain is a study of cytomegalovirus exposure and HLA in healthy donors. Across the study: Around 200 million T cells yielded 117 million unique TCR beta sequences, as an earlier analysis found.

Study-wide points: In vitro data verified a few CMV-associated chains as specific for CMV antigens. Researchers left out some V segments, among them TRBV6-2 and TRBV6-3, as indistinguishable.

Germline V gene data show CDR1 as SQVTM and CDR2 as ANQGSEA. The V gene lost 6 bases and the J gene lost 1 base, with 17 bases spanning the gap. The CDR3 runs 15 residues. About this clone: Its antigen is still unknown.

The primer mix had 60 Vbeta and 13 Jbeta primers. Measured with immunoSEQ multiplex PCR; TCRdb has only the in-frame clones, and not every one. Recorded here are 110,000 to 150,000 clones; the top ten clones represent 0.75% to 1%. Each donor was nominally healthy when sampled (though unrecorded immune exposures were likely). The J gene is TRBJ2-3, the V gene TRBV29-1; D possibly corresponds to TRBD2 (7 bases). Sequences were obtained from PBMCs. The source of this sequence is a male donor in good health and CMV-seronegative. CDR3 nucleotides: TGCAGCGTCCCCCGGGGGGCGGGAGGCACAGATACGCAGTATTTT. It codes for CSVPRGAGGTDTQYF.